Below are 17 T cell receptor beta chains sequenced from a single sample in a study of T cell changes during pregnancy in multiple sclerosis. Some clones are missing from TCRdb's copy, which holds only in-frame ones; the method was immunoSEQ multiplex PCR. Among approximately 110,000 clones, approximately 90% were seen once, and the ten largest hold 3.5%. Sequencing used peripheral blood, obtained after pregnancy. The receptors were gathered from a female donor with multiple sclerosis, enrolled in a pregnancy study.

The gene calls are TRBV9 and TRBJ2-1; 7 nucleotides agree with TRBD2. Germline V CDR1 and CDR2: SGDLS, YYNGEE. The CDR3 covers 12 residues. V was clipped by 4 bases and J by 8 bases; unmatched bases: 3. The CDR3, as DNA: TGTGCCAGCAGCTATCGGGGGGATGAGCAGTTCTTC. It encodes CASSYRGDEQFF.

The gene calls are TRBV5-5 and TRBJ2-5; 8 positions match TRBD2. V trimming: 0 bases; J trimming: 9 bases; junction bases outside the gene matches: 10. The length of the CDR3 is 15 residues. The germline V gene has CDR1 SGHKS and CDR2 YYEKEE (reference sequence). The CDR3 loop reads CASSLAGGVQAAQYF. CDR3 nucleotide sequence: TGTGCCAGCAGCTTGGCGGGGGGGGTCCAAGCGGCCCAGTACTTC. Drawing the rest from reference TRBV5-5 and TRBJ2-5, the complete variable domain is DAGVTQSPTHLIKTRGQQVTLRCSPISGHKSVSWYQQVLGQGPQFIFQYYEKEERGRGNFPDRFSARQFPNYSSELNVNALLLGDSALYLCASSLAGGVQAAQYFGPGTRLLVL.

The chain carries TRBV7-9 and TRBJ2-1, with 7 bases aligning to TRBD2. The CDR3 covers 17 residues. The junction had 10 bases not matched to a gene; V was cut back by 5 bases and J by 0 bases. CDR1 is SEHNR and CDR2 is FQNEAQ in the germline V gene (reference sequence). CDR3 sequence (DNA): TGTGCCAGCAGCGGAAAAGGGGTAGCGGGCTCCTACAATGAGCAGTTCTTC. It yields the protein CASSGKGVAGSYNEQFF.

The chain links TRBV7-2 to TRBJ2-3; 7 positions agree with TRBD2. Germline CDR1 SGHTA, CDR2 FQGNSA. V lost 0 bases, J lost 4 bases, and 10 bases stayed unmatched. There are 17 residues in the CDR3. In DNA, the CDR3 is TGTGCCAGCAGCTTAGCCCAGACTAGCCGGACCCCAGATACGCAGTATTTT. This sequence encodes CASSLAQTSRTPDTQYF.

This chain connects TRBV5-1 to TRBJ1-1; D might be TRBD1 (6 bases). Germline CDR1 SGHRS, CDR2 YFSETQ. V shed 1 base and J shed 1 base, with 14 bases lying between them. This CDR3 has 16 amino acids. CDR3 loop: CASSLWGGAGNTEAFF. CDR3 nucleotide sequence: TGCGCCAGCAGCTTGTGGGGGGGCGCCGGGAACACTGAAGCTTTCTTT. The full variable domain, with the rest looked up from reference TRBV5-1 and TRBJ1-1, is KAGVTQTPRYLIKTRGQQVTLSCSPISGHRSVSWYQQTPGQGLQFLFEYFSETQRNKGNFPGRFSGRQFSNSRSEMNVSTLELGDSALYLCASSLWGGAGNTEAFFGQGTRLTVV.

CDR3 in amino acids: CASSSPTVLKQFF. CDR3 DNA: TGTGCCAGCAGTTCCCCGACAGTGTTGAAGCAGTTCTTC. The chain employs TRBV6-5 and TRBJ2-1; D possibly corresponds to TRBD1 (5 bases). Between the trimmed V and J ends, which lost 4 bases and 11 bases, there was a span of 15 bases. Germline V gene data show CDR1 as MNHEY and CDR2 as SVGAGI. The CDR3 covers 13 residues.

The rearrangement joins TRBV7-2 to TRBJ1-5; 7 bases are a match to TRBD1. There are 13 residues in the CDR3. The V gene's germline CDR1 is SGHTA and CDR2 FQGNSA. Germline trimming cut 5 bases from V and 5 bases from J; bases unmatched to any gene: 3. The CDR3 here is CASSRQGDQPQHF. DNA of the CDR3: TGTGCCAGCAGCAGACAGGGAGATCAGCCCCAGCATTTT. The full variable domain, in which reference TRBV7-2 and TRBJ1-5 provide the parts outside the CDR3, is GAGVSQSPSNKVTEKGKDVELRCDPISGHTALYWYRQSLGQGLEFLIYFQGNSAPDKSGLPSDRFSAERTGGSVSTLTIQRTQQEDSAVYLCASSRQGDQPQHFGDGTRLSIL.

The chain combines TRBV7-2 with TRBJ2-7, with D perhaps matching TRBD1 (5 bases). The germline CDR1 and CDR2 sequences are SGHTA and FQGNSA. The CDR3 totals 12 residues. V was pared by 7 bases and J by 2 bases, with 9 bases between. The CDR3 loop reads CASTRAPYEQYF. DNA of the CDR3: TGTGCCAGCACCAGGGCCCCCTACGAGCAGTACTTC.

The genes are TRBV5-4 and TRBJ2-7; 9 bases agree with TRBD1. With 3 bases clipped from V and 5 bases from J, the junction kept 6 bases outside the gene matches. The CDR3 consists of 14 residues. The germline CDR1 and CDR2 sequences are SGHNT and YYREEE (reference sequence). This CDR3 is CASSYLQGANEQYF. The CDR3 DNA follows: TGTGCCAGCAGCTACCTACAGGGGGCGAACGAGCAGTACTTC.

The rearrangement uses TRBV13 and TRBJ1-2, with D hard to call. The V and J ends lost 5 bases and 4 bases respectively, with 17 bases between them. CDR3 length: 15 residues. Germline V gene data show CDR1 as PRHDT and CDR2 as FYEKMQ (reference sequence). This chain's CDR3 is CASSRPEGGSYGYTF. The CDR3 nucleotides are TGTGCCAGCAGCCGACCTGAGGGAGGGAGCTATGGCTACACCTTC.

This chain uses TRBV5-1 with TRBJ1-1; TRBD1 aligns across 8 bases. Germline values: CDR1 SGHRS, CDR2 YFSETQ. V lost 4 bases, J lost 6 bases, and 5 bases stayed unmatched. The CDR3 totals 13 residues. The chain's CDR3 is CASSPDRAAEAFF. CDR3 DNA sequence: TGCGCCAGCAGCCCGGACAGGGCCGCTGAAGCTTTCTTT.

The table lists this clone with a count of one. The chain uses TRBV6-1 and TRBJ2-7, with TRBD2 matching 7 bases. The CDR3 totals 12 residues. From germline, CDR1 is MNHNS and CDR2 SASEGT. V was pared by 7 bases and J by 4 bases, with 4 bases of the junction left unmatched. The CDR3 region has the DNA TGTGCCAGCATAGTTAGCGGGTACGAGCAGTACTTC. This sequence encodes CASIVSGYEQYF.

The V call is TRBV2, the J call TRBJ2-5; 8 nucleotides match TRBD1. Germline-derived CDR1 and CDR2 are SNHLY and FYNNEI. The CDR3 spans 14 residues. V shed 6 bases and J 2 bases; nucleotides not matched to a gene: 5. The CDR3 is CASSLRTGQETQYF. CDR3 DNA: TGTGCCAGCAGCCTAAGGACAGGGCAAGAGACCCAGTACTTC.

A single count supports this clone. The V call is TRBV6-5, the J call TRBJ2-5; 8 nucleotides align to TRBD2. Trimming took 6 bases from V and 9 from J; bases not matched to a gene: 15. This CDR3 has 15 residues. Germline loops: CDR1 MNHEY, CDR2 SVGAGI. The CDR3 DNA follows: TGTGCCAGCAGGACCTCCGGGACTAGTGGGGCAGCCCAGTACTTC. Protein sequence: CASRTSGTSGAAQYF.

The chain is built from TRBV7-6 and TRBJ2-3, with 8 nucleotides matching TRBD2. The CDR3 loop spans 17 amino acids. Germline assignment: CDR1 SGHVS and CDR2 FNYEAQ. J was trimmed by 1 base and V by 4 bases; bases with no gene match: 10. In DNA form, the CDR3 reads TGTGCCAGCAGCTCACTTGCGGGGGGCCGAGGCACAGATACGCAGTATTTT. Translation: CASSSLAGGRGTDTQYF.

The chain carries TRBV5-1 and TRBJ2-2, with D unresolved. The CDR3 loop spans 15 amino acids. The germline gives CDR1 SGHRS, CDR2 YFSETQ. Trimming pared 4 bases from V and 5 bases from J, leaving 15 bases between. The CDR3 bases are TGCGCCAGCAGCCGCACAACAGTCGGTACCGGGGAGCTGTTTTTT. It is translated as CASSRTTVGTGELFF. The full variable domain, with the rest looked up from reference TRBV5-1 and TRBJ2-2, is KAGVTQTPRYLIKTRGQQVTLSCSPISGHRSVSWYQQTPGQGLQFLFEYFSETQRNKGNFPGRFSGRQFSNSRSEMNVSTLELGDSALYLCASSRTTVGTGELFFGEGSRLTVL.

The V gene is TRBV4-1, the J gene TRBJ2-3; TRBD2 matches 11 bases. Germline lookup yields CDR1 MGHRA and CDR2 YSYEKL. This CDR3 region has 16 residues. Trimming cost V 5 bases and J 6 bases; bases outside gene matches: 10. The CDR3 DNA is TGCGCCAGCAGCGGATGGACTAGCGGGTTCGAGGATACGCAGTATTTT. This encodes CASSGWTSGFEDTQYF.